Following are 28 T cell receptor beta chains from one sample sequenced in a study of blood T cell repertoires in COVID-19. Produced via immunoSEQ multiplex PCR; TCRdb's table is partial and in-frame only. The data hold about 260,000 clones, with around 93% observed a single time. The sample comprised PBMCs or T cells enriched from blood (not recorded which). These receptors came from a man aged 40-55 years who had been exposed to COVID-19.

The CDR3 reads CASRRTTYEQYF. CDR3 nucleotides: TGTGCCAGCAGACGAACTACTTACGAGCAGTACTTC. The chain links TRBV6-5 to TRBJ2-7; no reliable D call. The CDR3 has 12 amino acids. V was cut by 6 bases and J by 4 bases, with 10 bases left in between. Germline-derived CDR1 and CDR2 are MNHEY and SVGAGI.

V and J are TRBV18 and TRBJ2-7; 7 bases agree with TRBD2. The length of the CDR3 is 15 residues. CDR1 and CDR2 from the germline V gene are KGHSH and LQKENI. V trimming: 3 bases; J trimming: 3 bases; junction bases outside the gene matches: 8. The CDR3 sequence is CASSPEPSGYYEQYF. CDR3 bases: TGTGCCAGCTCACCTGAGCCTAGCGGATACTACGAGCAGTACTTC.

The chain recombines TRBV12-5 with TRBJ2-3, with 7 bases that match TRBD1. The CDR3 is 14 amino acids. The V segment lost 6 bases and the J segment 4 bases; nucleotides outside the gene matches: 7. Germline V lookup: CDR1 LGHNT, CDR2 FRNRAP. The CDR3 is CASGRDRASDTQYF. The CDR3 DNA reads as TGTGCTAGTGGGCGAGACAGGGCATCAGATACGCAGTATTTT.

V gene TRBV29-1 combines with J gene TRBJ2-3; D is perhaps TRBD1 (7 bases). The germline V gene has CDR1 SQVTM and CDR2 ANQGSEA. The length of the CDR3 is 13 residues. The ends were cut back, 2 bases at V and 5 bases at J, with 11 bases in the middle. CDR3 DNA sequence: TGCAGCGTTGAAAGTCAGGGGGGAGATACGCAGTATTTT. As protein: CSVESQGGDTQYF.

The gene calls are TRBV11-3 and TRBJ2-2; D perhaps matches TRBD2 (5 bases). The CDR3 loop spans 17 amino acids. From germline, CDR1 is SGHNT and CDR2 YENEEA. V was trimmed by 11 bases and J by 0 bases, leaving 22 bases between them. CDR3 DNA: TGTGCCTCCCAAAGAGGTGGGAGTGGCGCGAACACCGGGGAGCTGTTTTTT. It is translated as CASQRGGSGANTGELFF.

The V and J genes are TRBV7-2 and TRBJ2-7; tentative D call: TRBD2 (5 bases). Trimming left V 1 base short and J 3 bases short, with 13 bases between. The CDR3 consists of 15 residues. Looked up from germline, CDR1 is SGHTA and CDR2 is FQGNSA. This CDR3 reads CASSLVWRAVYEQYF. Here the CDR3 DNA reads TGTGCCAGCAGCTTAGTGTGGCGAGCGGTCTACGAGCAGTACTTC.

The chain combines TRBV6-5 with TRBJ1-4; 7 nucleotides align to TRBD1. Germline V gene lookup returns CDR1 MNHEY and CDR2 SVGAGI. J was trimmed by 8 bases and V by 3 bases; bases with no gene match: 9. This CDR3 has 15 amino acids. CDR3 nucleotide sequence: TGTGCCAGCAGTTATTCCGACAGGGTTTACGAAAAACTGTTTTTT. It translates to CASSYSDRVYEKLFF.

The chain carries TRBV28 and TRBJ1-6, with 7 bases aligning to TRBD1. Germline V CDR1 and CDR2: MDHEN, SYDVKM. There are 14 residues in the CDR3. The junction had 9 bases not matched to a gene; V was cut back by 4 bases and J by 12 bases. CDR3 coding DNA: TGTGCCAGCAGTTCGGGACAGCCAGGATTACCCCTCCACTTT. As protein: CASSSGQPGLPLHF.

CDR3: CASSTRAGKKEKLFF. The CDR3 DNA reads as TGTGCCAGCAGCACTAGAGCGGGGAAGAAGGAAAAACTGTTTTTT. The V and J genes are TRBV21-1 and TRBJ1-4. TRBV21-1 counts as a pseudogene. CDR3 length equals 15 residues.

The chain carries TRBV5-4 and TRBJ1-2; no clear D. This CDR3 spans 14 amino acids. Trimming removed 4 bases at V and 3 bases at J, with 13 bases between. Germline V CDR1 and CDR2: SGHNT, YYREEE (reference sequence). The CDR3 here is CASSMADGDYGYTF. CDR3 DNA sequence: TGTGCCAGCAGCATGGCAGACGGAGACTATGGCTACACCTTC. Complete variable domain (other parts from reference TRBV5-4 and TRBJ1-2): ETGVTQSPTHLIKTRGQQVTLRCSSQSGHNTVSWYQQALGQGPQFIFQYYREEENGRGNFPPRFSGLQFPNYSSELNVNALELDDSALYLCASSMADGDYGYTFGSGTRLTVV.

The chain employs TRBV6-5 and TRBJ2-7, with TRBD1 matching over 9 bases. The trim removed 0 bases at V and 3 bases at J, leaving 3 bases unmatched. In germline, CDR1 is MNHEY, CDR2 SVGAGI. The CDR3 has 15 amino acids. CDR3 DNA: TGTGCCAGCAGTTACTCAACAGGGGGCATCTACGAGCAGTACTTC. Its protein is CASSYSTGGIYEQYF.

The V gene is TRBV7-8, the J gene TRBJ2-7, with 11 bases aligning to TRBD1. Germline CDR1 reads SGHVS; CDR2 reads FQNEAQ. Trimming cost V 5 bases and J 4 bases; bases outside gene matches: 7. The CDR3 is 15 amino acids. DNA of the CDR3: TGTGCCAGCAGCGCCGGACAGGGGGCCGGGTACGAGCAGTACTTC. Translating it yields CASSAGQGAGYEQYF.

J is TRBJ1-2 and V is TRBV24-1, with a possible D match to TRBD1 (6 bases). Germline V gives CDR1 KGHDR, CDR2 SFDVKD. The length of the CDR3 is 15 residues. Trimming took off 4 bases at V and 4 bases at J, with 15 bases between the two ends. The CDR3 region has the DNA TGTGCCACCAGTGACCAACAGGACAGCTTCTATGGCTACACCTTC. Translating it yields CATSDQQDSFYGYTF.

CDR3 residues: CASSLALKRDSSYNEQFF. DNA of the CDR3: TGTGCCAGCAGCTTAGCGCTGAAGCGGGATAGCTCCTACAATGAGCAGTTCTTC. The rearrangement uses TRBV7-2 and TRBJ2-1; TRBD2 matches at 7 bases. Per germline, CDR1 SGHTA and CDR2 FQGNSA. The trim removed 0 bases at V and 0 bases at J, leaving 8 bases unmatched. The CDR3 length is 18 residues.

This clone was counted a single time. V is TRBV9 and J is TRBJ2-7; a possible D gene is TRBD1 (6 bases). The ends were cut back, 0 bases at V and 3 bases at J, with 16 bases in the middle. CDR1 is SGDLS and CDR2 is YYNGEE in the germline V gene. This CDR3 contains 16 residues. The CDR3 sequence is CASSVAPRQDGYEQYF. For the CDR3, the DNA is TGTGCCAGCAGCGTAGCCCCCCGACAGGACGGCTACGAGCAGTACTTC. The complete variable domain, with remaining parts taken from reference TRBV9 and TRBJ2-7, reads DSGVTQTPKHLITATGQRVTLRCSPRSGDLSVYWYQQSLDQGLQFLIQYYNGEERAKGNILERFSAQQFPDLHSELNLSSLELGDSALYFCASSVAPRQDGYEQYFGPGTRLTVT.

The CDR3 protein is CASSESLAAIYNEQFF. CDR3 DNA: TGCGCCAGCAGTGAGTCGTTAGCGGCGATCTACAATGAGCAGTTCTTC. The chain links TRBV10-1 to TRBJ2-1; the D gene is possibly TRBD2 (6 bases). Per germline, CDR1 WNHNN and CDR2 SYGVQD (reference sequence). The V end was cut by 0 bases, the J end by 3 bases, with 12 bases between. The CDR3 runs to 16 residues.

In DNA form, the CDR3 reads TGTGCCAGCAGCTGGCCTCCGGGACAATACGAGCAGTACTTC. Its translation: CASSWPPGQYEQYF. The genes are TRBV7-9 and TRBJ2-7, with TRBD1 as a possible D gene (6 bases). The CDR3 spans 14 residues. V was trimmed by 4 bases and J by 4 bases, leaving 14 bases between them. Germline V gene data show CDR1 as SEHNR and CDR2 as FQNEAQ (reference sequence).

This chain uses TRBV18 with TRBJ2-7; TRBD2 agrees at 13 bases. Germline CDR1 reads KGHSH; CDR2 reads LQKENI. V lost 4 bases, J lost 6 bases, and 9 bases stayed unmatched. This CDR3 comprises 16 residues. CDR3 sequence: CASSLRTSGSTGEQYF. Written as DNA, the CDR3 is TGTGCCAGCTCACTACGGACTAGCGGGAGTACTGGCGAGCAGTACTTC.

The chain couples TRBV14 to TRBJ2-7, with no clear D. This CDR3 comprises 13 residues. V was trimmed by 4 bases and J by 2 bases, leaving 9 bases between them. Germline values: CDR1 SGHDN, CDR2 FVKESK. DNA for the CDR3: TGTGCCAGCAGCCTTTCGACTGCCTACGAGCAGTACTTC. It yields the protein CASSLSTAYEQYF.

This clone was counted a few times. The gene calls are TRBV18 and TRBJ1-1; the match to TRBD1 covers 7 bases. This CDR3 region has 15 residues. V trimming: 2 bases; J trimming: 1 base; junction bases outside the gene matches: 4. Germline V gene data show CDR1 as KGHSH and CDR2 as LQKENI. The CDR3 DNA follows: TGTGCCAGCTCACCATCGACAGGGCGGAACACTGAAGCTTTCTTT. Amino acid sequence: CASSPSTGRNTEAFF.

This clone has just a few counts. The chain uses TRBV6-5 and TRBJ2-5; TRBD2 agrees at 14 bases. The CDR3 spans 15 residues. CDR1 MNHEY and CDR2 SVGAGI come from the germline V gene. The J segment lost 4 bases and the V segment lost 7 bases, leaving 5 bases of the junction unmatched. The DNA of the CDR3 is TGTGCCAGCAAGTCGGGACTAGCGGGAGCAGAGACCCAGTACTTC. This encodes CASKSGLAGAETQYF.

This rearrangement joins TRBV2 to TRBJ2-7; 8 nucleotides agree with TRBD1. With V trimmed by 5 bases and J by 3 bases, 6 bases remained unmatched. The CDR3 runs to 14 residues. Per the germline V gene, CDR1 is SNHLY and CDR2 is FYNNEI. CDR3 sequence: CASSTGQGYYEQYF. In DNA form, the CDR3 reads TGTGCCAGCAGTACAGGACAGGGCTACTACGAGCAGTACTTC.

The rearrangement links TRBV23-1 to TRBJ2-1, with D unresolved. TRBV23-1 is noted as an ORF with a role that remains uncertain. This CDR3 has 15 residues. V dropped 2 bases and J dropped 0 bases, with 8 bases sitting between them. The DNA of the CDR3 is TGCGCCAGCAGTCAACGGCGCGGCTCCTACAATGAGCAGTTCTTC. Its translation: CASSQRRGSYNEQFF.

This chain connects TRBV7-9 to TRBJ2-1, with D perhaps TRBD2 (7 bases). V was clipped by 5 bases and J by 7 bases, with 21 bases between them. CDR1 is SEHNR, CDR2 FQNEAQ, per germline (reference sequence). This CDR3 comprises 16 residues. CDR3 amino acids: CASSRVQGGPLNEQFF. The CDR3 nucleotides are TGTGCCAGCAGCCGCGTACAGGGAGGGCCATTGAATGAGCAGTTCTTC.

The CDR3 coding sequence is TGTGCCAGCAGCATAGAGGCCACTAGTTCCTACGAGCAGTACTTC. Its translation is CASSIEATSSYEQYF. The chain carries TRBV9 and TRBJ2-7; D is perhaps TRBD2 (5 bases). The germline V and J ends were trimmed by 4 bases and 1 base, with 15 bases remaining between them. CDR1 is SGDLS, CDR2 YYNGEE, per germline. The CDR3 sequence is 15 residues long.

J is TRBJ1-2 and V is TRBV7-9; weak D call: TRBD1 (6 bases). The CDR3 runs 15 residues. Germline V CDR1 and CDR2: SEHNR, FQNEAQ (reference sequence). V was trimmed by 2 bases and J by 3 bases, leaving 13 bases between them. This chain's CDR3 is CASSLSGGEDYGYTF. The CDR3 nucleotides are TGTGCCAGCAGCTTAAGTGGGGGCGAGGACTATGGCTACACCTTC.

The chain carries TRBV5-5 and TRBJ1-3; a possible D gene is TRBD1 (5 bases). Germline CDR1 is SGHKS and CDR2 is YYEKEE (reference sequence). This CDR3 spans 17 amino acids. The germline V and J ends were trimmed by 2 bases and 0 bases, with 15 bases remaining between them. The CDR3 region has the DNA TGTGCCAGCAGCTTACAGGACGGAGCCTTCTCTGGAAACACCATATATTTT. This codes for CASSLQDGAFSGNTIYF. Variable domain in full (rest from reference TRBV5-5 and TRBJ1-3): DAGVTQSPTHLIKTRGQQVTLRCSPISGHKSVSWYQQVLGQGPQFIFQYYEKEERGRGNFPDRFSARQFPNYSSELNVNALLLGDSALYLCASSLQDGAFSGNTIYFGEGSWLTVV.

The CDR3 bases are TGTGCCAGCAGTCCCACCGGACAGGTTACTGAAGCTTTCTTT. Protein sequence: CASSPTGQVTEAFF. V gene TRBV6-2 or TRBV6-3 combines with J gene TRBJ1-1, with TRBD1 identical over 7 bases. Germline V gene lookup returns CDR1 MNHEY and CDR2 SVGEGT. The V segment lost 5 bases and the J segment 5 bases; nucleotides outside the gene matches: 8. The CDR3 has 14 residues.